The 15 T cell receptor beta chains in this list originate from one sample, sequenced in a study of T cells in Graves' hyperthyroidism and ophthalmopathy. The CDR3 regions of TCR beta were amplified from RNA transcripts. First-round RT-PCR targeting the TCR CDR3 was performed with the HTBI primer set. In TCRdb, the multiplex PCR reads were re-called with MiXCR into one record per CDR3 protein. The sample lists about 290,000 distinct CDR3 sequences; about 13% were seen once. Source material: blood. These receptors all stem from a woman aged 35 to 49 with Graves' hyperthyroidism.

This clonotype was recorded many times. The chain links TRBV6-5 to TRBJ2-3; D is uncertain. The CDR3 sequence is 14 residues long. V was clipped by 2 bases and J by 1 base, with 7 bases between them. Germline V gene data show CDR1 as MNHEY and CDR2 as SVGAGI. This CDR3 is CASSYTAGTDTQYF. The CDR3 nucleotides read TGTGCCAGCAGTTACACGGCAGGCACAGATACGCAGTATTTT.

This clonotype has ten or more counts. The genes are TRBV20-1 and TRBJ2-3; D tentatively reads TRBD1 or TRBD2 (5 bases each). CDR3 length: 14 amino acids. Germline lookup yields CDR1 DFQATT and CDR2 SNEGSKA (reference sequence). The V gene lost 5 bases and the J gene lost 0 bases, with 12 bases spanning the gap. Here the CDR3 DNA reads TGCAGTGCTCCCGGGGCGCCCAGCACAGATACGCAGTATTTT. This encodes CSAPGAPSTDTQYF.

This clonotype has ten or more counts. V is TRBV2 and J is TRBJ1-1, with D unclear. V was shortened by 3 bases and J by 0 bases, with 5 bases between the two germline ends. The CDR3 length is 13 residues. Looked up from germline, CDR1 is SNHLY and CDR2 is FYNNEI. The CDR3 DNA follows: TGTGCCAGCAGTGACAACATGAACACTGAAGCTTTCTTT. Amino acids: CASSDNMNTEAFF.

This clonotype was detected ten times or more. In DNA form, the CDR3 reads TGTGCCATCAGTGAGGCTTGGGGCAATCAGCCCCAGCATTTT. It translates to CAISEAWGNQPQHF. The rearrangement uses TRBV10-3 and TRBJ1-5, with unresolved D. Trimming removed 2 bases from V and 2 bases from J, with 7 bases in between. The CDR3 has 14 residues. Germline loops: CDR1 ENHRY, CDR2 SYGVKD.

This clonotype has ten or more counts. One end of the junction is discordant with germline, which a read error may explain. V usage is TRBV11-2 and J usage is TRBJ2-7; 11 bases agree with TRBD2. This CDR3 has 16 residues. The germline gives CDR1 SGHAT, CDR2 FQNNGV. The CDR3 bases are TGTGCCAGCACCTTACTTAGCGGGAGGGCCCTCAACGAGCAGTACTTC. Translated: CASTLLSGRALNEQYF.

The table lists this clonotype with many counts. The V gene is TRBV2, the J gene TRBJ2-3, with 7 bases aligning to TRBD1. The junction had 9 bases not matched to a gene; V was cut back by 4 bases and J by 2 bases. Germline CDR1 is SNHLY and CDR2 is FYNNEI. The CDR3 length is 16 residues. The CDR3 here is CASSGTGDPTTDTQYF. Written as DNA, the CDR3 is TGTGCCAGCAGTGGAACAGGGGACCCGACCACAGATACGCAGTATTTT.

This clonotype has only a few counts. J is TRBJ1-3 and V is TRBV9, with D hard to call. The CDR3 contains 14 residues. Trimming removed 0 bases at V and 0 bases at J, with 4 bases between. The germline V gene encodes CDR1 SGDLS and CDR2 YYNGEE. The CDR3: CASSVGTSGNTIYF. In DNA form, the CDR3 reads TGTGCCAGCAGCGTAGGGACCTCTGGAAACACCATATATTTT.

In its sample, this clonotype was seen many times. V usage is TRBV5-1 and J usage is TRBJ2-3; D not certain. Trimming removed 4 bases at V and 5 bases at J, with 11 bases between. Germline CDR1 SGHRS, CDR2 YFSETQ. The CDR3 contains 13 residues. The CDR3 loop reads CASSPVIVDTQYF. CDR3 nucleotides: TGCGCCAGCAGCCCCGTTATTGTAGATACGCAGTATTTT. The variable domain in full, with the rest retrieved from reference TRBV5-1 and TRBJ2-3, is KAGVTQTPRYLIKTRGQQVTLSCSPISGHRSVSWYQQTPGQGLQFLFEYFSETQRNKGNFPGRFSGRQFSNSRSEMNVSTLELGDSALYLCASSPVIVDTQYFGPGTRLTVL.

CDR3 DNA: TGTGCCAGCAGCCCCGATCCCCAAGGAAGCAGGACCCAGTACTTC. Translation gives CASSPDPQGSRTQYF. V usage is TRBV5-5 and J usage is TRBJ2-5; the D is unclear. The CDR3 contains 15 residues. V shed 4 bases and J shed 7 bases, with 20 bases lying between them. Germline CDR1 reads SGHKS; CDR2 reads YYEKEE (reference sequence).

This clonotype is medium-sized (0.01 to 0.1%) within its sample. The V and J genes are TRBV2 and TRBJ1-5; D is perhaps TRBD1 (5 bases). Looked up from germline, CDR1 is SNHLY and CDR2 is FYNNEI. This CDR3 is 14 amino acids long. Trimming took 3 bases from V and 4 from J, leaving 10 bases between them. Here the CDR3 DNA reads TGTGCCAGCAGTGAGGCGGCAGGGAATCAGCCCCAGCATTTT. It encodes CASSEAAGNQPQHF.

This clonotype was recorded many times. The chain recombines TRBV20-1 with TRBJ2-7; D not certain. The ends were cut back, 6 bases at V and 6 bases at J, with 24 bases in the middle. The CDR3 extends over 15 amino acids. Germline loops: CDR1 DFQATT, CDR2 SNEGSKA (reference sequence). CDR3 region: CSALPLIGQAIEQYF. The CDR3 coding sequence is TGCAGTGCCCTTCCCCTCATAGGGCAGGCTATCGAGCAGTACTTC.

As for this clonotype: A much larger clone lies one base from this, so it may be a read error. The chain joins TRBV20-1 to TRBJ2-7; D unresolved. CDR1 and CDR2 from the germline V gene are DFQATT and SNEGSKA (reference sequence). This CDR3 region has 12 residues. Written as DNA, the CDR3 is TGCAGTGCTATGCTAACTTCCTACGGGCAGTACTTC. Translation gives CSAMLTSYGQYF.

This clonotype was seen only a few times. This chain links TRBV20-1 with TRBJ1-5; TRBD1 might be the D (5 bases). Per the germline V gene, CDR1 is DFQATT and CDR2 is SNEGSKA (reference sequence). The CDR3 sequence is 13 residues long. Trimming took 6 bases from V and 3 from J, leaving 12 bases between them. CDR3 DNA: TGCAGTGCGCCAGAGGGACTCAATCAGCCCCAGCATTTT. Translation gives CSAPEGLNQPQHF.

There are many counts of this clonotype. The chain uses TRBV7-2 and TRBJ1-1; unclear D gene. Germline values: CDR1 SGHTA, CDR2 FQGNSA. This CDR3 has 14 residues. V shed 2 bases and J shed 6 bases, with 13 bases lying between them. CDR3 in amino acids: CASSLIGEYSEAFF. CDR3 bases: TGTGCCAGCAGCTTAATCGGGGAATACTCTGAAGCTTTCTTT.

This clonotype has at least ten counts. The chain combines TRBV15 with TRBJ1-5; a weak D match, TRBD1 (5 bases). From germline, CDR1 is LNHNV and CDR2 YYDKDF (reference sequence). The V gene lost 0 bases and the J gene lost 7 bases, with 7 bases spanning the gap. This CDR3 contains 13 residues. CDR3 loop: CATSRDRGQPQHF. CDR3 nucleotide sequence: TGTGCCACCAGCAGAGATCGGGGGCAGCCCCAGCATTTT.